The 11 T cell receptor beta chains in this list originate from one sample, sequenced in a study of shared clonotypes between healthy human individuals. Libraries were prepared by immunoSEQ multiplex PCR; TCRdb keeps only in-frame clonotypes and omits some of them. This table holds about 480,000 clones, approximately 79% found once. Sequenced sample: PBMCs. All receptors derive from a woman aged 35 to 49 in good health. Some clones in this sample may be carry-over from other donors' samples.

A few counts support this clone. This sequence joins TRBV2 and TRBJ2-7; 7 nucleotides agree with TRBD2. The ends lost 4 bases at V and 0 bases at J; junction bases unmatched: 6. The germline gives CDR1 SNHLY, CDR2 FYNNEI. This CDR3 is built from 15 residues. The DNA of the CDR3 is TGTGCCAGCAGTGGTGGCGGGAGCCTCTCCTACGAGCAGTACTTC. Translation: CASSGGGSLSYEQYF. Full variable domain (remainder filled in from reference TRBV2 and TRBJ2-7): EPEVTQTPSHQVTQMGQEVILRCVPISNHLYFYWYRQILGQKVEFLVSFYNNEISEKSEIFDDQFSVERPDGSNFTLKIRSTKLEDSAMYFCASSGGGSLSYEQYFGPGTRLTVT.

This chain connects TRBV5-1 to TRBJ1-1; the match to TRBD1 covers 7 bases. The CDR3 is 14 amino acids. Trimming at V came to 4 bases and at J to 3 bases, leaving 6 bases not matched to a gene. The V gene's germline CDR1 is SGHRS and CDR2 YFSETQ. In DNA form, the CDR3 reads TGCGCCAGCAGCGGAACAGGGGCGGACACTGAAGCTTTCTTT. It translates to CASSGTGADTEAFF.

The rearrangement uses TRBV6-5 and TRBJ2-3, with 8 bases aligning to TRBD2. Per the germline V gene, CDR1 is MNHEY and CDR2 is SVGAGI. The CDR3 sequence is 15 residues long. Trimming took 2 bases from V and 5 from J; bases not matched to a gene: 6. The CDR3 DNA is TGTGCCAGCAGTTACAAGGGACTAGAGCGAGATACGCAGTATTTT. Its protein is CASSYKGLERDTQYF.

The CDR3 DNA reads TGTGCCAGCAGTTTAGAGTCCGGGCGGGGGTTCGAGCAGTACTTC. Protein sequence: CASSLESGRGFEQYF. The chain combines TRBV28 with TRBJ2-7; 7 bases are shared with TRBD2. Trimming removed 2 bases from V and 6 bases from J; junction bases left unmatched: 10. Germline V CDR1 and CDR2: MDHEN, SYDVKM. The CDR3 is made up of 15 amino acids.

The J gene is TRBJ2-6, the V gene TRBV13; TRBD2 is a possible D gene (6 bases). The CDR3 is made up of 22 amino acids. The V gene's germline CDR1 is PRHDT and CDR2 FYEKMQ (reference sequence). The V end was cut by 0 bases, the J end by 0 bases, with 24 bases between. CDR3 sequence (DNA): TGTGCCAGCAGCTTAGGCACGAAGCGGGTACGGGAGATCGGCTCTGGGGCCAACGTCCTGACTTTC. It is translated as CASSLGTKRVREIGSGANVLTF.

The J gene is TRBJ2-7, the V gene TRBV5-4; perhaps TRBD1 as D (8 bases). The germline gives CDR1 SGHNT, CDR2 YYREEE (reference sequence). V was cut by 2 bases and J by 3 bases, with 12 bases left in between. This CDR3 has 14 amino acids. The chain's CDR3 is CASSLQGGYYEQYF. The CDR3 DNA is TGTGCCAGCAGCTTACAGGGGGGGTACTACGAGCAGTACTTC.

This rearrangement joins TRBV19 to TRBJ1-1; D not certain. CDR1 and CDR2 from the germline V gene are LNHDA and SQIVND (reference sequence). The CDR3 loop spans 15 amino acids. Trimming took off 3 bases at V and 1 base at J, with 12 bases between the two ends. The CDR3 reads CASSMFGSWNTEAFF. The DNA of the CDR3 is TGTGCCAGTAGTATGTTTGGCAGTTGGAACACTGAAGCTTTCTTT.

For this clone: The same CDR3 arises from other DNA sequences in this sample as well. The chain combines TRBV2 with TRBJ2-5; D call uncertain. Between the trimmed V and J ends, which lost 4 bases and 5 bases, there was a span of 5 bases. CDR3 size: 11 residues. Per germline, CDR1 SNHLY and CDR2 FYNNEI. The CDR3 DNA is TGTGCCAGCAGTGTTCGGGAGACCCAGTACTTC. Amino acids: CASSVRETQYF.

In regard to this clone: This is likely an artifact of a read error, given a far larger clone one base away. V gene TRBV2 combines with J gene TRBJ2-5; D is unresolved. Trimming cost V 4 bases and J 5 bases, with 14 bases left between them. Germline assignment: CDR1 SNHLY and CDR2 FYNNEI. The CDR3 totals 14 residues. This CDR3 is CASSVYRVGETQYF. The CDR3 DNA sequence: TGTGCCAGCAGTGTTTATAGGGTTGGGGAGACCCAGTACTTC.

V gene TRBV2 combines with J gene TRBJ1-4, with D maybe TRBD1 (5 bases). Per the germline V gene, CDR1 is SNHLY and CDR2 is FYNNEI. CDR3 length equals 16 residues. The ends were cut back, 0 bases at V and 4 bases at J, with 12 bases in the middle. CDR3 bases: TGTGCCAGCAGTGAAGCGCAGACAGCCTTTAATGAAAAACTGTTTTTT. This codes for CASSEAQTAFNEKLFF.

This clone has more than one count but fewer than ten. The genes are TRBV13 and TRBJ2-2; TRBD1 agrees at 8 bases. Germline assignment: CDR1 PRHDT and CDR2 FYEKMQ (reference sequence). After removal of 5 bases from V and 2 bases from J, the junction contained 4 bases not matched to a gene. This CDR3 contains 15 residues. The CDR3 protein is CASSTGQANTGELFF. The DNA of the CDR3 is TGTGCCAGCAGCACGGGACAGGCAAACACCGGGGAGCTGTTTTTT.